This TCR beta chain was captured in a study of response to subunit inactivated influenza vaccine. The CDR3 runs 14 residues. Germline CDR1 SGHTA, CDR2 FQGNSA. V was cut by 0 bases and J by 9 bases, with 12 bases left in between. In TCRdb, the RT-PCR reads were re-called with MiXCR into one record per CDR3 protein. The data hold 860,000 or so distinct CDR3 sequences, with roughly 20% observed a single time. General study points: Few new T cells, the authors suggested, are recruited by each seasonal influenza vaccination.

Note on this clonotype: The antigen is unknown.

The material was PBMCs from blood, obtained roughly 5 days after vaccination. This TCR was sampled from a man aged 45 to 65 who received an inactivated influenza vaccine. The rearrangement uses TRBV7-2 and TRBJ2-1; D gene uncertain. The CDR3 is CASSLARASGEQFF. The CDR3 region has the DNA TGTGCCAGCAGCTTAGCGCGAGCTTCAGGTGAGCAGTTCTTC.